The rows below give T cell receptor beta chains drawn from one sample of a study of Graves' ophthalmopathy and Graves' hyperthyroidism. MiXCR was run by TCRdb on the multiplex PCR reads, yielding one entry per CDR3 protein. The data hold 45,000 to 60,000 distinct CDR3 sequences, with about half observed a single time. The source material was peripheral blood. These receptors came from an adult woman with Graves' ophthalmopathy. Each CDR3 is given with its conserved first and last residue. The order of the fields is V gene, D gene, clone size, J gene, CDR3 DNA, CDR3 protein. D genes are given only for firm matches. Where a row states a size, it is once, few, many or the class of an expanded clone; other rows omit it.

>TRBV29-1|TRBD2|many|TRBJ2-3
TGCAGCGTGGAGCGGGAGCCAGATACGCAGTATTTT
CSVEREPDTQYF
>TRBV6-6|TRBD2|many|TRBJ2-2
TGTGCCAGCGGAGAGCGGGGAAACACCGGGGAGCTGTTTTTT
CASGERGNTGELFF
>TRBV7-6|TRBD1|once|TRBJ2-5
TGTGCCCAGGGGGAGTCGGAGACCCAGTACTTC
CAQGESETQYF
>TRBV7-3|TRBD1|many|TRBJ2-7
TGTGCCAGCAGCCGGACAGGGAGCTCCTACGAGCAGTACTTC
CASSRTGSSYEQYF
>TRBV7-8|-|many|TRBJ1-2
TGTGCCAGCAGCTTGGGGTCCTTCGATGGCTACACCTTC
CASSLGSFDGYTF
>TRBV20-1|-|once|TRBJ1-1
TGCAGTTGGGAAATGAACACTGAAGCTTTCTTT
CSWEMNTEAFF
>TRBV28|TRBD1|few|TRBJ2-3
TGTGCCAGCAGTCCCTACAGGGGGATTTTCACAGATACGCAGTATTTT
CASSPYRGIFTDTQYF
>TRBV4-3|-|many|TRBJ1-4
TGCGCCAGCAGCCAAGATGCCCTTGGTGGTGAAAAACTGTTTTTT
CASSQDALGGEKLFF
>TRBV29-1|TRBD2|once|TRBJ2-7
TGCAGCGTAACCGGGACTAGCGGTCCTACCTACGAGCAGTACTTC
CSVTGTSGPTYEQYF
>TRBV9|TRBD2|-|TRBJ2-1
TGTGCCAGCAGCCTGGGGACTAGAGACAATGAGCAGTTCTTC
CASSLGTRDNEQFF
>TRBV10-1|-|-|TRBJ2-7
TGCGCCAGCAGTGAGACACCCCTTGAGGGGACGGCAGGGGGGTACGAGCAGTACTTC
CASSETPLEGTAGGYEQYF
>TRBV10-3|TRBD2|-|TRBJ2-3
TGTGCCATCAGTGGCGGGACTAGCGACACAGATACGCAGTATTTT
CAISGGTSDTDTQYF
>TRBV7-3|TRBD2|-|TRBJ2-7
TGTGCCAGCAGCCTACTAGCGGGAGAGGTGGAGCAGTACTTC
CASSLLAGEVEQYF
>TRBV20-1|-|-|TRBJ2-7
TGCAGTGCTGAAGCCCCTAACAGGGTCTCCTACGAGCAGTACTTC
CSAEAPNRVSYEQYF